Presented here are 25 T cell receptor beta chains from one specimen sequenced in a study of Graves' ophthalmopathy and Graves' hyperthyroidism. The study amplified TCR beta CDR3 regions using RNA transcripts. Investigators did first-round RT-PCR with HTBI primers, then second-round multiplex PCR. TCRdb ran MiXCR on the multiplex PCR reads and lists one entry per CDR3 protein. The sample lists more than 1,000,000 distinct CDR3 sequences, 35% to 40% occurring once. Sequencing was done on a sample of peripheral blood or thyroid tissue (not recorded which). The receptors derive from an adult man with Graves' hyperthyroidism.

This clonotype was seen just once. V and J are TRBV7-6 and TRBJ1-1; D not certain. Trimming pared 1 base from V and 6 bases from J, leaving 15 bases between. This CDR3 region has 15 residues. CDR1 is SGHVS, CDR2 FNYEAQ, per germline. CDR3 region: CASSLGTALDSEAFF. In DNA, the CDR3 is TGTGCCAGCAGCTTAGGAACAGCATTGGACTCTGAAGCTTTCTTT.

This clonotype was picked up many times. The chain is built from TRBV19 and TRBJ1-1; D is undetermined. The CDR3 extends over 14 amino acids. V was clipped by 3 bases and J by 2 bases, with 10 bases between them. Germline CDR1 and CDR2: LNHDA and SQIVND (reference sequence). Here the CDR3 reads CASSIYRGNTEAFF. DNA of the CDR3: TGTGCCAGTAGTATTTATCGGGGTAACACTGAAGCTTTCTTT. The entire variable domain, with the rest obtained from reference TRBV19 and TRBJ1-1, is as follows: DGGITQSPKYLFRKEGQNVTLSCEQNLNHDAMYWYRQDPGQGLRLIYYSQIVNDFQKGDIAEGYSVSREKKESFPLTVTSAQKNPTAFYLCASSIYRGNTEAFFGQGTRLTVV.

The chain uses TRBV4-3 and TRBJ1-5; 8 bases align to TRBD1. The ends lost 3 bases at V and 0 bases at J; junction bases unmatched: 4. Per the germline V gene, CDR1 is LGHNA and CDR2 is YSLEER. This CDR3 is 16 amino acids long. The CDR3 protein is CASSQDRDYSNQPQHF. CDR3 bases: TGCGCCAGCAGCCAGGACAGGGACTATAGCAATCAGCCCCAGCATTTT.

The gene calls are TRBV25-1 and TRBJ2-5, with 9 bases identical to TRBD2. CDR3 size: 17 residues. The germline gives CDR1 MGHDK, CDR2 SYGVNS. Germline trimming cut 2 bases from V and 4 bases from J; bases unmatched to any gene: 11. As DNA, the CDR3 is TGTGCCAGCAGTGAAGGGGGGGCGGGGGGGGAATCAGAGACCCAGTACTTC. It encodes CASSEGGAGGESETQYF.

In this sample, this clonotype turned up many times. The J gene is TRBJ1-1, the V gene TRBV25-1; no clear D gene. CDR1 and CDR2 from the germline V gene are MGHDK and SYGVNS. The CDR3 extends over 13 amino acids. The V end was cut by 0 bases, the J end by 1 base, with 3 bases between. The CDR3 region has the DNA TGTGCCAGCAGTGAATACCCGAACACTGAAGCTTTCTTT. Protein product: CASSEYPNTEAFF.

This clonotype was detected a few times. V gene TRBV6-1 combines with J gene TRBJ2-2; D is perhaps TRBD2 (5 bases). Germline V lookup: CDR1 MNHNS, CDR2 SASEGT. The CDR3 spans 14 residues. Trimming cost V 5 bases and J 4 bases, with 11 bases left between them. CDR3 region: CASSYSEATGELFF. CDR3 DNA: TGTGCCAGCAGTTACTCGGAGGCCACCGGGGAGCTGTTTTTT.

This clonotype was detected many times. The CDR3 region is CASSSPRGEKLFF. DNA for the CDR3: TGTGCCAGCAGTTCCCCACGGGGCGAAAAACTGTTTTTT. V and J are TRBV2 and TRBJ1-4; TRBD1 might be the D (5 bases). Trimming pared 5 bases from V and 8 bases from J, leaving 12 bases between. The CDR3 runs to 13 residues. CDR1 is SNHLY and CDR2 is FYNNEI in the germline V gene.

The genes are TRBV7-6 and TRBJ2-3; TRBD1 is a possible D gene (6 bases). Germline CDR1 reads SGHVS; CDR2 reads FNYEAQ. V was cut by 8 bases and J by 2 bases, with 11 bases left in between. The CDR3 sequence is 13 residues long. The CDR3 sequence is CASGTLDTDTQYF. In DNA, the CDR3 is TGTGCCAGCGGGACATTGGACACAGATACGCAGTATTTT.

In regard to this clonotype: A much larger clone lies a single base off, so this may be a read error. The CDR3 sequence: CSVEVRASSESSGDTIYF. For the CDR3, the DNA is TGCAGCGTTGAAGTTCGGGCTTCGTCAGAGAGCTCTGGAGACACCATATATTTT. The chain recombines TRBV29-1 with TRBJ1-3; D is undetermined. This CDR3 is built from 18 residues. Germline V lookup: CDR1 SQVTM, CDR2 ANQGSEA.

This chain joins TRBV7-2 and TRBJ1-2, with TRBD1 matching 9 bases. The V and J ends lost 6 bases and 5 bases, in that order; junction bases with no gene match: 7. This CDR3 is 14 amino acids long. CDR1 and CDR2 (germline): SGHTA, FQGNSA. CDR3 sequence (DNA): TGTGCCAGCAGTTCGACAGGGGGTCGGTATGGCTACACCTTC. Its translation is CASSSTGGRYGYTF.

This clonotype showed up many times. The CDR3 sequence: CASSPMTEPYAYTF. As DNA, the CDR3 is TGTGCCAGCAGCCCGATGACAGAACCCTACGCCTACACCTTC. The chain combines TRBV5-4 with TRBJ1-2; TRBD1 might be the D (5 bases). The germline V and J ends were trimmed by 4 bases and 10 bases, with 20 bases remaining between them. There are 14 residues in the CDR3. From germline, CDR1 is SGHNT and CDR2 YYREEE (reference sequence).

In this sample, this clonotype turned up many times. This sequence joins TRBV7-2 and TRBJ1-1, with D hard to call. CDR1 and CDR2 (germline): SGHTA, FQGNSA. This CDR3 is built from 14 residues. V was trimmed by 5 bases and J by 0 bases, leaving 10 bases between them. The CDR3 coding sequence is TGTGCCAGCAGCCCTTTAATGGTGAACACTGAAGCTTTCTTT. It yields the protein CASSPLMVNTEAFF.

CDR3 DNA: TGTGCCAGCACCCCAGGGACTAGCGGGCCGGTAGAGACCCAGTACTTC. This gives the protein CASTPGTSGPVETQYF. The chain combines TRBV6-6 with TRBJ2-5, with 12 bases matching TRBD2. J gave up 4 bases and V 7 bases, and 10 bases lay outside the gene matches. Germline V gene sequence: CDR1 MNHNY, CDR2 SVGAGI (reference sequence). The CDR3 covers 16 residues.

This clonotype has at least ten counts. The chain carries TRBV20-1 and TRBJ2-7; 7 nucleotides align to TRBD1. The CDR3 runs 14 residues. J gave up 7 bases and V 0 bases, and 9 bases lay outside the gene matches. CDR1 DFQATT and CDR2 SNEGSKA come from the germline V gene (reference sequence). CDR3 in DNA: TGCAGTGCTAGAGATGAAGGGGGCCCTTTGGAGCAGTACTTC. Translating gives CSARDEGGPLEQYF.

The chain is built from TRBV29-1 and TRBJ1-2, with D tentatively TRBD1 (5 bases). Germline values: CDR1 SQVTM, CDR2 ANQGSEA. This CDR3 has 11 amino acids. The V end was cut by 5 bases, the J end by 8 bases, with 12 bases between. CDR3 nucleotides: TGCAGCGTTAGGGCTGCAGGGGGCTACACCTTC. This encodes CSVRAAGGYTF.

This clonotype was picked up many times. CDR3 coding DNA: TGTGCCAGCAGAGTCGAGGGTGGAGAAGCTTTCTTT. Its translation is CASRVEGGEAFF. This sequence joins TRBV25-1 and TRBJ1-1; D is undetermined. The V and J ends lost 6 bases and 8 bases respectively, with 13 bases between them. The germline V gene has CDR1 MGHDK and CDR2 SYGVNS. The length of the CDR3 is 12 residues.

For this clonotype: This may come from a read error, since a much larger clone is one base off. This sequence joins TRBV5-1 and TRBJ2-5; D possibly uses TRBD1 or TRBD2 (5 bases each). CDR3 length: 15 amino acids. Germline CDR1 reads SGHRS; CDR2 reads YFSETQ. This CDR3 is CTSSLVSTGAETQYF. For the CDR3, the DNA is TGCACCAGCAGCTTGGTTTCTACCGGGGCAGAGACCCAGTACTTC.

J is TRBJ1-5 and V is TRBV7-2; 7 positions match TRBD1. Trimming cost V 6 bases and J 6 bases; bases outside gene matches: 11. This CDR3 spans 15 amino acids. The germline V gene has CDR1 SGHTA and CDR2 FQGNSA. CDR3 amino acids: CASSQGQDGSQPQHF. The CDR3 DNA follows: TGTGCCAGCAGTCAAGGACAGGACGGTAGTCAGCCCCAGCATTTT.

This clonotype was observed a single time. The chain employs TRBV20-1 and TRBJ2-5, with 11 bases that match TRBD1. The CDR3 extends over 13 amino acids. The germline V gene has CDR1 DFQATT and CDR2 SNEGSKA (reference sequence). The V segment lost 6 bases and the J segment 5 bases; nucleotides outside the gene matches: 5. Written as DNA, the CDR3 is TGCAGTGCGGGGACAGGGGGTGGTGAGACCCAGTACTTC. The encoded protein is CSAGTGGGETQYF.

About this clonotype: A read error may be the cause here, since a much bigger clone is one base away. This chain links TRBV5-6 with TRBJ2-6; maybe TRBD2 (5 bases). The CDR3 runs to 15 residues. V was trimmed by 0 bases and J by 3 bases, leaving 7 bases between them. Looked up from germline, CDR1 is SGHDT and CDR2 is YYEEEE. The CDR3 DNA follows: TGTGCCAGCAGCTTGGCCGGGAATGGGGCCAACGTCCTGACTTTC. This sequence encodes CASSLAGNGANVLTF.

Regarding this clonotype: One end of the junction is discordant with germline, which a read error may explain. This rearrangement joins TRBV10-3 to TRBJ2-7; D unresolved. This CDR3 comprises 13 residues. Germline loops: CDR1 ENHRY, CDR2 SYGVKD. The CDR3 coding sequence is TGTGCCAGCAGTTACCCGGGTGGTCACGGGCAGTACTTC. Encoded protein: CASSYPGGHGQYF.

Many counts were recorded for this clonotype. J is TRBJ1-2 and V is TRBV12-3 or TRBV12-4; the D gene is possibly TRBD1 (6 bases). Trimming cost V 2 bases and J 8 bases, with 15 bases left between them. This CDR3 comprises 14 residues. The CDR3 here is CASSLTLTGRGYTF. In DNA form, the CDR3 reads TGTGCCAGCAGTTTAACCTTAACAGGGCGCGGCTACACCTTC.

In this sample, this clonotype turned up many times. V is TRBV12-3 or TRBV12-4 and J is TRBJ1-1, with D maybe TRBD1 (6 bases). Trimming shortened V by 8 bases and J by 1 base, and 11 bases separated the two germline ends. This CDR3 region has 13 residues. The CDR3 DNA is TGTGCCAGCGAAACGGACAGGAACACTGAAGCTTTCTTT. Its translation is CASETDRNTEAFF.

This clonotype has ten or more counts. The rearrangement uses TRBV10-3 and TRBJ2-7, with a weak D call TRBD1 (5 bases). This CDR3 is 12 amino acids long. V lost 0 bases and J 5 bases, leaving 5 bases between the germline ends. Germline V gives CDR1 ENHRY, CDR2 SYGVKD. CDR3 region: CAISESGHEQYF. In nucleotides, the CDR3 is TGTGCCATCAGTGAGTCGGGGCACGAGCAGTACTTC.

This clonotype was counted ten times or more. The DNA for the CDR3 is TGCAGCGTTGTAGGGGGTGAGGGCGAGCAGTACTTC. Protein product: CSVVGGEGEQYF. The rearrangement uses TRBV29-1 and TRBJ2-7, with D perhaps TRBD1 (6 bases). CDR1 SQVTM and CDR2 ANQGSEA come from the germline V gene. Trimming removed 4 bases at V and 6 bases at J, with 13 bases between. The CDR3 totals 12 residues.